The present T cell receptor (beta chain) was sequenced within a study of cytomegalovirus exposure and HLA in healthy donors. The CDR3 is 16 residues long. CDR1 MNHEY and CDR2 SVGAGI come from the germline V gene. Trimming took off 4 bases at V and 0 bases at J, with 15 bases between the two ends. The study ran its PCR with 60 Vbeta and 13 Jbeta primers. Method: immunoSEQ multiplex PCR; TCRdb's copy keeps in-frame clones and lacks some. The sample lists under 150,000 clones; about three quarters were seen once. Specimen: PBMCs. This chain joins TRBV6-5 and TRBJ1-1; no definite D call. The sequence came from a human donor in good health. The CDR3 coding sequence is TGTGCCAGCAGTTCCCCTCGACGGACTATGAACACTGAAGCTTTCTTT. Protein: CASSSPRRTMNTEAFF.